This T cell receptor beta chain appears in the sequencing data of a study of blood T cell repertoires in COVID-19. The CDR3 runs 15 residues. Trimming at V came to 2 bases and at J to 6 bases, leaving 4 bases not matched to a gene. Germline CDR1 and CDR2: SGHDN and FVKESK. Sequencing was performed with immunoSEQ multiplex PCR; in TCRdb, only in-frame clones are kept and a portion is missing. The sample lists 120,000 or so clones; roughly 80% were seen once. The specimen was peripheral blood. The chain employs TRBV14 and TRBJ1-6; 7 bases line up with TRBD1. This clonotype was sampled from a man in his sixties with acute or convalescent COVID-19. CDR3 in DNA: TGTGCCAGCAGCCAACAACGACAGGGTAATTCACCCCTCCACTTT. Translation: CASSQQRQGNSPLHF.